The 24 T cell receptor beta chains reported below all come from one sample, sequenced in a study of PD-1 blockade in classical Hodgkin lymphoma. Only in-frame clones appear in the TCRdb table, and some are missing; sequencing was by immunoSEQ multiplex PCR. The data hold roughly 21,000 clones, with 75% to 90% observed a single time. Described time point: cycle 4 day 1 (C4D1), after more than five weeks of nivolumab. All patients experienced relapse after autologous stem cell transplantation, and brentuximab vedotin exposure was variable. This specimen consisted of peripheral blood mononuclear cells (PBMCs), obtained before the fourth cycle of nivolumab. The receptors come from a human donor with classical Hodgkin lymphoma.

This clone has a single count. The J gene is TRBJ2-7, the V gene TRBV7-6; D unclear. The CDR3 has 15 residues. CDR1 and CDR2 (germline): SGHVS, FNYEAQ. V dropped 1 base and J dropped 7 bases, with 17 bases sitting between them. CDR3 sequence reads: CASSLEAGSFEEQYF. CDR3 coding DNA: TGTGCCAGCAGCTTAGAGGCCGGCAGCTTCGAAGAGCAGTACTTC.

J is TRBJ2-3 and V is TRBV4-3; TRBD1 is a possible D gene (6 bases). Trimming took off 3 bases at V and 6 bases at J, with 10 bases between the two ends. The germline V gene has CDR1 LGHNA and CDR2 YSLEER. CDR3 length: 13 amino acids. CDR3 loop: CASSQLQGDTQYF. The CDR3 coding sequence is TGCGCCAGCAGCCAGTTACAGGGTGATACGCAGTATTTT.

This sequence joins TRBV29-1 and TRBJ2-1, with 8 bases matching TRBD2. J gave up 8 bases and V 7 bases, and 13 bases lay outside the gene matches. This CDR3 contains 14 residues. From germline, CDR1 is SQVTM and CDR2 ANQGSEA. The DNA of the CDR3 is TGCAGCGCGGAGAGGGGACTAGGTTCTGATGAGCAGTTCTTC. Protein: CSAERGLGSDEQFF.

Here the CDR3 reads CASISIQGANYGYTF. CDR3 nucleotide sequence: TGTGCCAGCATCTCAATCCAGGGGGCTAACTATGGCTACACCTTC. V usage is TRBV6-5 and J usage is TRBJ1-2; 7 bases match TRBD1. The CDR3 runs 15 residues. V dropped 7 bases and J dropped 0; count of bases not matched to a gene: 8. Germline values: CDR1 MNHEY, CDR2 SVGAGI.

This rearrangement joins TRBV18 to TRBJ2-6, with 7 bases lining up with TRBD1. Germline assignment: CDR1 KGHSH and CDR2 LQKENI. The CDR3 is made up of 15 amino acids. After removal of 3 bases from V and 4 bases from J, the junction contained 3 bases not matched to a gene. The CDR3 coding sequence is TGTGCCAGCTCACCTAGGGGGCCAGGGGCCAACGTCCTGACTTTC. It yields the protein CASSPRGPGANVLTF. Using reference TRBV18 and TRBJ2-6 for the parts outside the CDR3, the full variable domain is NAGVMQNPRHLVRRRGQEARLRCSPMKGHSHVYWYRQLPEEGLKFMVYLQKENIIDESGMPKERFSAEFPKEGPSILRIQQVVRGDSAAYFCASSPRGPGANVLTFGAGSRLTVL.

This rearrangement joins TRBV5-1 to TRBJ2-7; 8 nucleotides agree with TRBD2. Germline CDR1 reads SGHRS; CDR2 reads YFSETQ. CDR3 size: 15 residues. J was trimmed by 5 bases and V by 4 bases; bases with no gene match: 11. CDR3 coding DNA: TGCGCCAGCAGCCCCTGGGGGGAAGCGGGGGACGAGCAGTACTTC. This codes for CASSPWGEAGDEQYF.

This clone was counted a single time. The CDR3 DNA is TGTGCCAGCAGCTTTAAAGAGACCCAGTACTTC. This encodes CASSFKETQYF. The chain recombines TRBV11-2 with TRBJ2-5; no definite D call. This CDR3 spans 11 amino acids. V was pared by 3 bases and J by 3 bases, with 2 bases between. Germline V CDR1 and CDR2: SGHAT, FQNNGV.

The genes are TRBV7-2 and TRBJ1-1, with TRBD1 as a possible D gene (5 bases). With 5 bases removed from V and 0 bases from J, the gap between germline ends came to 19 bases. Looked up from germline, CDR1 is SGHTA and CDR2 is FQGNSA. The CDR3 totals 17 residues. As DNA, the CDR3 is TGTGCCAGCAGCCAAAGCCGGGACGGGGTGATGAACACTGAAGCTTTCTTT. This gives the protein CASSQSRDGVMNTEAFF.

The J gene is TRBJ1-2, the V gene TRBV28; 7 nucleotides match TRBD1. The germline V gene encodes CDR1 MDHEN and CDR2 SYDVKM. The trim removed 6 bases at V and 3 bases at J, leaving 10 bases unmatched. This CDR3 is 15 amino acids long. The DNA of the CDR3 is TGTGCCAGCAGCCCCGACAGGGTTCCCCACTATGGCTACACCTTC. This codes for CASSPDRVPHYGYTF.

The chain carries TRBV10-3 and TRBJ2-1; a possible D gene is TRBD2 (7 bases). Germline-derived CDR1 and CDR2 are ENHRY and SYGVKD. V was trimmed by 4 bases and J by 9 bases, leaving 16 bases between them. CDR3 length equals 14 residues. The CDR3 sequence: CAISVRGGSLEQFF. CDR3 coding DNA: TGTGCCATCAGTGTCCGCGGGGGCTCCCTTGAGCAGTTCTTC.

The chain links TRBV9 to TRBJ2-5; maybe TRBD2 (6 bases). Per the germline V gene, CDR1 is SGDLS and CDR2 is YYNGEE. The CDR3 contains 14 residues. Trimming stripped 0 bases from V and 4 bases from J, with 10 bases between. CDR3 DNA: TGTGCCAGCAGCGTAGTAGGAGGGCCAGAGACCCAGTACTTC. This translates into CASSVVGGPETQYF.

This chain joins TRBV7-9 and TRBJ1-3, with D unclear. Trimming took 1 base from V and 4 from J, leaving 8 bases between them. CDR3 size: 14 residues. Germline CDR1 and CDR2: SEHNR and FQNEAQ (reference sequence). Written as DNA, the CDR3 is TGTGCCAGCAGCTTAGAACCGATCGGAAACACCATATATTTT. Its translation is CASSLEPIGNTIYF.

The chain joins TRBV19 to TRBJ2-7; D is undetermined. Germline values: CDR1 LNHDA, CDR2 SQIVND (reference sequence). Trimming stripped 5 bases from V and 0 bases from J, with 14 bases between. The CDR3 is made up of 15 amino acids. CDR3 region: CASSLQFYRSYEQYF. For the CDR3, the DNA is TGTGCCAGTAGTCTACAGTTTTATCGCTCCTACGAGCAGTACTTC.

The chain is built from TRBV19 and TRBJ2-5; 9 bases are a match to TRBD2. With V trimmed by 5 bases and J by 3 bases, 10 bases remained unmatched. Germline values: CDR1 LNHDA, CDR2 SQIVND (reference sequence). The CDR3 spans 16 residues. The CDR3 DNA reads TGTGCCAGTAGTGCCATAGGGACTAGCCCGAAAGAGACCCAGTACTTC. This translates into CASSAIGTSPKETQYF.

The DNA of the CDR3 is TGTGCCAGCTCACTACAGGGGTGGCACAATGAGCAGTTCTTC. Its protein is CASSLQGWHNEQFF. J is TRBJ2-1 and V is TRBV18, with TRBD1 identical over 7 bases. This CDR3 has 14 amino acids. Trimming took 4 bases from V and 5 from J; bases not matched to a gene: 5. The V gene's germline CDR1 is KGHSH and CDR2 LQKENI.

This clone has only a few counts. V and J are TRBV20-1 and TRBJ1-1; TRBD1 agrees at 7 bases. Looked up from germline, CDR1 is DFQATT and CDR2 is SNEGSKA (reference sequence). Trimming at V came to 5 bases and at J to 11 bases, leaving 8 bases not matched to a gene. This CDR3 contains 11 residues. CDR3 sequence reads: CSADGQGEAFF. For the CDR3, the DNA is TGCAGTGCTGATGGGCAGGGGGAGGCTTTCTTT.

The chain uses TRBV27 and TRBJ2-7; 7 bases are a match to TRBD2. From germline, CDR1 is MNHEY and CDR2 SMNVEV (reference sequence). CDR3 size: 14 residues. Unmatched junction bases numbered 2, after V lost 1 base and J lost 2 bases. CDR3 amino acids: CASSLYRGAYEQYF. The DNA of the CDR3 is TGTGCCAGCAGTTTATATCGGGGGGCCTACGAGCAGTACTTC.

The chain recombines TRBV6-5 with TRBJ2-7, with TRBD2 identical over 11 bases. The CDR3 has 14 residues. Germline V gives CDR1 MNHEY, CDR2 SVGAGI. J gave up 2 bases and V 4 bases, and 1 base lay outside the gene matches. The CDR3 reads CASSLGLAAYEQYF. The DNA for the CDR3 is TGTGCCAGCAGTTTGGGACTAGCGGCCTACGAGCAGTACTTC.

This chain joins TRBV18 and TRBJ2-7; 10 bases are a match to TRBD1. Germline CDR1 KGHSH, CDR2 LQKENI. The CDR3 is made up of 15 amino acids. V was clipped by 3 bases and J by 5 bases; unmatched bases: 7. As DNA, the CDR3 is TGTGCCAGCTCACCCTCCGGGACAGGGGTGCACGAGCAGTACTTC. Translation: CASSPSGTGVHEQYF.

By share of the sample, this clone is large (0.1 to 1%). CDR3 in amino acids: CASSSGTDEQYF. The CDR3 DNA is TGTGCCAGCAGTTCCGGGACAGACGAGCAGTACTTC. J is TRBJ2-7 and V is TRBV2; 7 bases map to TRBD1. This CDR3 comprises 12 residues. Germline-derived CDR1 and CDR2 are SNHLY and FYNNEI. V dropped 5 bases and J dropped 5; count of bases not matched to a gene: 3.

This clone was seen once. The gene calls are TRBV18 and TRBJ1-1; D is undetermined. Germline CDR1 reads KGHSH; CDR2 reads LQKENI. The CDR3 length is 12 residues. Deletions cut 2 bases from V and 5 bases from J, with 6 bases between. The CDR3 protein is CASSPGRTEAFF. In nucleotides, the CDR3 is TGTGCCAGCTCACCAGGGAGAACTGAAGCTTTCTTT.

The V call is TRBV11-2, the J call TRBJ2-7, with 7 bases lining up with TRBD2. Germline assignment: CDR1 SGHAT and CDR2 FQNNGV. The CDR3 covers 17 residues. V was pared by 1 base and J by 4 bases, with 13 bases of the junction left unmatched. CDR3 region: CASSLGWSGLEGYEQYF. The CDR3 DNA follows: TGTGCCAGCAGCTTAGGATGGTCAGGACTAGAAGGGTACGAGCAGTACTTC.

The chain couples TRBV5-1 to TRBJ2-7; 12 bases map to TRBD1. V shed 1 base, J shed 6 bases, and the junction held 5 bases outside the gene matches. The length of the CDR3 is 15 residues. Per the germline V gene, CDR1 is SGHRS and CDR2 is YFSETQ. The CDR3, as DNA: TGCGCCAGCAGCTTGTGGGGACAGGGGGCGTCCGAGCAGTACTTC. Encoded protein: CASSLWGQGASEQYF.

The genes are TRBV7-2 and TRBJ1-2; D is perhaps TRBD1 (5 bases). The V gene's germline CDR1 is SGHTA and CDR2 FQGNSA. The V end lost 4 bases, the J end lost 5 bases, and 14 bases lay between the germline ends. There are 14 residues in the CDR3. The CDR3 DNA is TGTGCCAGCAGCTGCGATCCGGGGGGTTATGGCTACACCTTC. Protein product: CASSCDPGGYGYTF.